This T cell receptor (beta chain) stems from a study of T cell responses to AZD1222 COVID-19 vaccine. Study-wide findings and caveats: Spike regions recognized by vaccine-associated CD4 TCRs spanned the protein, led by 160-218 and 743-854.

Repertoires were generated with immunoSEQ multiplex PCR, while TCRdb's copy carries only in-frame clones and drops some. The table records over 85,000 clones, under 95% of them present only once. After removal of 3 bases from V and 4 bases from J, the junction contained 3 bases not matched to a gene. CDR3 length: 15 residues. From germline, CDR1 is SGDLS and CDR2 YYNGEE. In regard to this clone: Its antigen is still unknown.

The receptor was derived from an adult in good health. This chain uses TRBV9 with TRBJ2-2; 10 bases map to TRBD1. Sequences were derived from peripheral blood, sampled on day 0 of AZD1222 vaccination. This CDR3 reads CASSAGTGVTGELFF. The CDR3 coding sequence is TGTGCCAGCAGCGCCGGGACAGGGGTCACCGGGGAGCTGTTTTTT. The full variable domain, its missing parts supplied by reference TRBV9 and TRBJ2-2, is DSGVTQTPKHLITATGQRVTLRCSPRSGDLSVYWYQQSLDQGLQFLIQYYNGEERAKGNILERFSAQQFPDLHSELNLSSLELGDSALYFCASSAGTGVTGELFFGEGSRLTVL.